This T cell receptor (beta chain) derives from a study of T-cell memory formation after mild COVID-19. Amplification by 5'RACE using constant-segment primers produced TCR alpha and TCR beta cDNA libraries that carried sample barcodes and UMIs. Using its own MiXCR run on the 5' RACE reads, TCRdb lists one record per CDR3 protein. The sample contains 400,000 or so distinct CDR3 sequences, 20% of which appear only once. This CDR3 spans 19 amino acids. The germline CDR1 and CDR2 sequences are MDHEN and SYDVKM. J was trimmed by 6 bases and V by 2 bases; bases with no gene match: 17. This clonotype appeared a few times.

The clonotype comes from an adult woman who had mild COVID-19 (a few samples of this study predate the infection). Cell type and time point are not known. This chain uses TRBV28 with TRBJ2-7, with 12 bases matching TRBD2. What was sequenced was PBMCs or a T cell subset sorted from them (not recorded which). In DNA, the CDR3 is TGTGCCAGCAGTTTACCTATTCGTGGACTAGCGGGGAGTTTAGGCGAGCAGTACTTC. Its protein is CASSLPIRGLAGSLGEQYF.